Included here is one T cell receptor beta chain sequence, with context. The antigen is not known. In the authors' methods: Junction-only sequences without quality scores were provided by ImmunoSEQ, so filtering was different. Here immunoSEQ multiplex PCR was the method, and the copy in TCRdb shows in-frame clones only, minus some. V and J calls and clone size are copied from that table; D and trimming were computed from the DNA. The sample shows 2,500,000 or so clones, over 85% of them seen only once. Each of the donors was a healthy adult who was HIV-negative and had not had a recent acute infection or vaccination. The sample is drawn from a study of shared clonotypes between healthy human individuals. Study-level information: Each donor contributed plates that comprised three CD4 naive, three CD4 memory, two CD8 naive and one CD8 memory. Whole-study findings and limits: When naive CD4 clonotypes were compared across a handful of donors, about 4.8% were shared.

CDR3 length: 14 amino acids. Germline-derived CDR1 and CDR2 are MRHNA and SNTAGT. V was cut by 6 bases and J by 0 bases, with 10 bases left in between. The chain joins TRBV6-4 to TRBJ2-3; D is ambiguous. This sequence was found in a man between 18 and 29 years old in good health. Some clones in this sample may be carry-over from other donors' samples. The sample was naive CD4+ T cells from PBMCs. Specified subset: CD45RA+ positively selected. In DNA form, the CDR3 reads TGTGCCAGCAGCTCAGCAGGTAGCACAGATACGCAGTATTTT. This sequence encodes CASSSAGSTDTQYF.